This T cell receptor beta chain was retrieved from a study of neurological immune-mediated disorders. The CDR3 is 15 residues long. V was trimmed by 3 bases and J by 0 bases, leaving 12 bases between them. Germline V gene sequence: CDR1 DFQATT, CDR2 SNEGSKA (reference sequence). General study points: There were no CDR3 amino acid sequences shared by expanded clones across subjects, a result suggesting private repertoires in all groups.

MiXCR was run by TCRdb on the 5' RACE reads, yielding one entry per CDR3 protein. The data show about 16,000 distinct CDR3 sequences, about a fifth seen once. This clonotype has a count of ten or more. Antigen specificity is unknown. This sequence joins TRBV20-1 and TRBJ2-1; D call uncertain. This receptor was taken from a man aged 50 to 60 in good health. Sequenced material: PBMCs. DNA for the CDR3: TGCAGTGCTAGTTCTTTGGCGAGCTCCTACAATGAGCAGTTCTTC. This sequence encodes CSASSLASSYNEQFF.